These 30 T cell receptor beta chains were all obtained from the same sample, sequenced in a study of blood T cell repertoires in COVID-19. Clones were read by immunoSEQ multiplex PCR, and TCRdb kept only the in-frame ones, dropping some. Of approximately 300,000 clones in the sample, 85% were seen once. The specimen sequenced was PBMCs or T cells enriched from blood (not recorded which). Every receptor here comes from a woman in her thirties who had been exposed to COVID-19.

J is TRBJ1-4 and V is TRBV18; the D gene is possibly TRBD1 (5 bases). Trimming removed 0 bases from V and 7 bases from J, with 15 bases in between. The CDR3 is 16 residues long. CDR1 is KGHSH and CDR2 is LQKENI in the germline V gene. Written as DNA, the CDR3 is TGTGCCAGCTCACCACCGTCCGGGGGTGTGGGTGAAAAACTGTTTTTT. Its protein is CASSPPSGGVGEKLFF.

There are a few counts of this clone. The chain links TRBV29-1 to TRBJ2-7; D ambiguous. Trimming removed 5 bases from V and 1 base from J, with 12 bases in between. The germline CDR1 and CDR2 sequences are SQVTM and ANQGSEA. This CDR3 contains 13 residues. The CDR3 region is CSVYPPESYEQYF. CDR3 nucleotide sequence: TGCAGCGTTTATCCTCCCGAGTCCTACGAGCAGTACTTC.

V is TRBV2 and J is TRBJ2-5; 12 bases are shared with TRBD2. Germline trimming cut 1 base from V and 3 bases from J; bases unmatched to any gene: 3. The germline CDR1 and CDR2 sequences are SNHLY and FYNNEI. The CDR3 consists of 16 residues. The CDR3 DNA reads as TGTGCCAGCAGTGAAGGCTGGACTAGCGGGAAAGAGACCCAGTACTTC. Its translation is CASSEGWTSGKETQYF.

This clone came up a few times. The chain joins TRBV4-3 to TRBJ1-2; TRBD1 agrees at 7 bases. This CDR3 is built from 15 residues. Per germline, CDR1 LGHNA and CDR2 YSLEER. V was clipped by 4 bases and J by 4 bases; unmatched bases: 9. The CDR3: CASSPTTGIRYGYTF. The CDR3 DNA reads TGCGCCAGCAGCCCAACGACAGGGATCCGCTATGGCTACACCTTC.

This sequence joins TRBV29-1 and TRBJ2-7; 10 nucleotides agree with TRBD2. The J segment lost 3 bases and the V segment lost 5 bases, leaving 25 bases of the junction unmatched. From germline, CDR1 is SQVTM and CDR2 ANQGSEA. The CDR3 totals 20 residues. CDR3: CSVLQLEGSSGRAFGYEQYF. The CDR3 DNA sequence: TGCAGCGTTCTTCAGTTGGAGGGAAGCAGCGGGAGGGCCTTTGGCTACGAGCAGTACTTC.

CDR3 residues: CASSPGQQPNTEAFF. CDR3 bases: TGTGCCAGCAGCCCCGGACAGCAACCGAACACTGAAGCTTTCTTT. The rearrangement links TRBV6-2 or TRBV6-3 to TRBJ1-1; a possible D gene is TRBD1 (6 bases). V was shortened by 6 bases and J by 1 base, with 15 bases between the two germline ends. Germline V CDR1 and CDR2: MNHEY, SVGEGT. This CDR3 is 15 amino acids long.

This chain links TRBV28 with TRBJ2-7, with a weak D call TRBD2 (6 bases). There are 18 residues in the CDR3. V was pared by 6 bases and J by 3 bases, with 27 bases between. Germline loops: CDR1 MDHEN, CDR2 SYDVKM. The CDR3 DNA follows: TGTGCCAGCAGGCCTCCTCTATGGGACGGAGGGTCACGCTACGAGCAGTACTTC. As protein: CASRPPLWDGGSRYEQYF. Together with reference TRBV28 and TRBJ2-7, the CDR3 gives the full variable domain: DVKVTQSSRYLVKRTGEKVFLECVQDMDHENMFWYRQDPGLGLRLIYFSYDVKMKEKGDIPEGYSVSREKKERFSLILESASTNQTSMYLCASRPPLWDGGSRYEQYFGPGTRLTVT.

The gene calls are TRBV27 and TRBJ1-5; TRBD1 matches at 8 bases. The germline V gene has CDR1 MNHEY and CDR2 SMNVEV (reference sequence). The CDR3 is made up of 15 amino acids. The V gene end was trimmed by 5 bases and the J gene end by 7 bases; junction bases not matched to a gene: 10. The CDR3 protein is CASSHHPGQEQPQHF. The CDR3 nucleotides are TGTGCCAGCAGTCACCATCCGGGACAGGAGCAGCCCCAGCATTTT.

The gene calls are TRBV11-2 and TRBJ1-5; tentatively, D is TRBD1 (6 bases). From germline, CDR1 is SGHAT and CDR2 FQNNGV. CDR3 length: 15 amino acids. Trimming cost V 1 base and J 4 bases, with 11 bases left between them. This CDR3 is CASSLGTELNQPQHF. CDR3 nucleotides: TGTGCCAGCAGCTTAGGGACAGAGCTTAATCAGCCCCAGCATTTT.

This rearrangement joins TRBV23-1 to TRBJ2-2; D ambiguous. TRBV23-1 is recorded as an ORF, its role being uncertain. CDR3 length: 17 amino acids. The V gene lost 2 bases and the J gene lost 1 base, with 14 bases spanning the gap. CDR3 protein: CASSQKTTRLNTGELFF. The CDR3 nucleotides read TGCGCCAGCAGTCAAAAGACAACCAGATTGAACACCGGGGAGCTGTTTTTT.

The genes are TRBV7-9 and TRBJ2-3, with D perhaps TRBD2 (7 bases). The CDR3 has 14 amino acids. Trimming left V 5 bases short and J 7 bases short, with 16 bases between. The germline gives CDR1 SEHNR, CDR2 FQNEAQ (reference sequence). CDR3 loop: CASSDPGGRNTQYF. The CDR3 DNA reads as TGTGCCAGCAGCGATCCGGGGGGCCGGAATACGCAGTATTTT.

The J gene is TRBJ1-3, the V gene TRBV28; maybe TRBD1 (5 bases). Trimming stripped 7 bases from V and 1 base from J, with 14 bases between. CDR3 length: 15 amino acids. From germline, CDR1 is MDHEN and CDR2 SYDVKM. The CDR3 DNA is TGTGCCAGCACCCAAAGGGGCGTTTCTGGAAACACCATATATTTT. It codes for CASTQRGVSGNTIYF.

This chain joins TRBV3-1 (or the pseudogene TRBV3-2) and TRBJ2-1, with 10 bases aligning to TRBD2. V lost 4 bases, J lost 9 bases, and 9 bases stayed unmatched. There are 15 residues in the CDR3. Looked up from germline, CDR1 is LGHDT and CDR2 is YNNKEL (reference sequence). The CDR3 sequence: CASSRPSGGAGEQFF. The CDR3 nucleotides read TGTGCCAGCAGCCGGCCCAGCGGGGGGGCGGGTGAGCAGTTCTTC.

The chain has TRBV19 and TRBJ2-1; 9 bases align to TRBD1. The CDR3 loop spans 15 amino acids. J was trimmed by 4 bases and V by 7 bases; bases with no gene match: 8. CDR1 and CDR2 (germline): LNHDA, SQIVND (reference sequence). The CDR3 nucleotides are TGTGCCAGTACCATGGGACAGGGCTTATACAATGAGCAGTTCTTC. It is translated as CASTMGQGLYNEQFF.

V usage is TRBV7-6 and J usage is TRBJ1-4, with TRBD1 identical over 9 bases. CDR1 and CDR2 from the germline V gene are SGHVS and FNYEAQ. Trimming at V came to 5 bases and at J to 5 bases, leaving 3 bases not matched to a gene. The CDR3 contains 14 residues. DNA of the CDR3: TGTGCCAGCAGCCTTGGACAGGGGAATGAAAAACTGTTTTTT. Its protein is CASSLGQGNEKLFF. The full variable domain, its missing parts supplied by reference TRBV7-6 and TRBJ1-4, is GAGVSQSPRYKVTKRGQDVALRCDPISGHVSLYWYRQALGQGPEFLTYFNYEAQQDKSGLPNDRFSAERPEGSISTLTIQRTEQRDSAMYRCASSLGQGNEKLFFGSGTQLSVL.

This clone was seen once. V usage is TRBV3-1 (or the pseudogene TRBV3-2) and J usage is TRBJ1-2, with 8 bases that match TRBD1. CDR3 length: 13 residues. The V segment lost 3 bases and the J segment 5 bases; nucleotides outside the gene matches: 2. Germline V gene lookup returns CDR1 LGHDT and CDR2 YNNKEL (reference sequence). DNA of the CDR3: TGTGCCAGCAGCCATGGGGACAGGTATGGCTACACCTTC. This translates into CASSHGDRYGYTF.

J is TRBJ1-4 and V is TRBV4-3; D possibly corresponds to TRBD1 (5 bases). Germline CDR1 and CDR2: LGHNA and YSLEER. The CDR3 loop spans 17 amino acids. Trimming cost V 4 bases and J 10 bases, with 25 bases left between them. The CDR3 loop reads CASSPHAEGSTRRKLFF. DNA of the CDR3: TGCGCCAGCAGCCCGCACGCGGAGGGGTCGACGAGAAGAAAACTGTTTTTT.

This clone appeared once. The chain employs TRBV6-5 and TRBJ2-5; 8 bases fit TRBD2. The J segment lost 0 bases and the V segment lost 11 bases, leaving 11 bases of the junction unmatched. Germline assignment: CDR1 MNHEY and CDR2 SVGAGI. There are 15 residues in the CDR3. The CDR3 sequence is CARLGLDPDQETQYF. The CDR3, as DNA: TGTGCCCGTCTGGGACTAGATCCCGACCAAGAGACCCAGTACTTC.

The chain couples TRBV28 to TRBJ1-2; 8 nucleotides align to TRBD1. The CDR3 covers 14 residues. Looked up from germline, CDR1 is MDHEN and CDR2 is SYDVKM. Trimming took 3 bases from V and 6 from J; bases not matched to a gene: 6. CDR3 in DNA: TGTGCCAGCAGTTTTCGGCAGGGGGCAAATGGCTACACCTTC. This encodes CASSFRQGANGYTF.

The gene calls are TRBV25-1 and TRBJ2-7, with 10 bases matching TRBD1. Germline CDR1 is MGHDK and CDR2 is SYGVNS. The junction had 7 bases not matched to a gene; V was cut back by 2 bases and J by 6 bases. The CDR3 has 15 amino acids. The CDR3 DNA follows: TGTGCCAGCAGTGAACTGACAGGGGGCAGGGCCGAGCAGTACTTC. Protein sequence: CASSELTGGRAEQYF.

This chain links TRBV7-3 with TRBJ2-4; TRBD2 aligns across 11 bases. V lost 4 bases and J lost 7; bases outside the gene matches: 3. The CDR3 is 14 residues long. Germline V gives CDR1 SGHTA, CDR2 FQGTGA. CDR3 sequence: CASSSRLAGNIQYF. CDR3 bases: TGTGCCAGCAGCTCCCGACTAGCGGGGAACATTCAGTACTTC.

J is TRBJ2-3 and V is TRBV19, with TRBD2 matching over 7 bases. V trimming: 7 bases; J trimming: 3 bases; junction bases outside the gene matches: 7. CDR1 and CDR2 (germline): LNHDA, SQIVND (reference sequence). The CDR3 contains 14 residues. The CDR3, as DNA: TGTGCCAGTACCAGTGGGGGGGGGACAGATACGCAGTATTTT. Amino acids: CASTSGGGTDTQYF. Supplemented by reference TRBV19 and TRBJ2-3, the full variable domain reads DGGITQSPKYLFRKEGQNVTLSCEQNLNHDAMYWYRQDPGQGLRLIYYSQIVNDFQKGDIAEGYSVSREKKESFPLTVTSAQKNPTAFYLCASTSGGGTDTQYFGPGTRLTVL.

The rearrangement uses TRBV15 and TRBJ2-1; possible D gene TRBD2, 6 bases. Per germline, CDR1 LNHNV and CDR2 YYDKDF (reference sequence). The CDR3 consists of 13 residues. Trimming took 0 bases from V and 15 from J, leaving 15 bases between them. The CDR3 DNA reads TGTGCCACCAGCAGAGATCTAACCTCGGAGGGGTTCTTC. Its protein is CATSRDLTSEGFF.

The V call is TRBV7-2, the J call TRBJ2-7; 9 bases are a match to TRBD1. Per the germline V gene, CDR1 is SGHTA and CDR2 is FQGNSA. The junction had 3 bases not matched to a gene; V was cut back by 4 bases and J by 2 bases. CDR3 length: 14 amino acids. DNA of the CDR3: TGTGCCAGCAGCTCGGACAGGGGCGCCTACGAGCAGTACTTC. This codes for CASSSDRGAYEQYF.

The gene calls are TRBV30 and TRBJ1-5; D unclear. Trimming stripped 2 bases from V and 5 bases from J, with 10 bases between. The CDR3 length is 13 residues. Germline assignment: CDR1 GTSNPN and CDR2 SVGIG (reference sequence). Written as DNA, the CDR3 is TGTGCCTGGAGTTTGGGCATTGATCAGCCCCAGCATTTT. Its translation: CAWSLGIDQPQHF.

The genes are TRBV28 and TRBJ2-3, with 11 bases fitting TRBD2. Per the germline V gene, CDR1 is MDHEN and CDR2 is SYDVKM. V lost 6 bases and J lost 0; bases outside the gene matches: 5. The CDR3 spans 16 residues. Here the CDR3 reads CASSYGTSGSTDTQYF. The CDR3 DNA sequence: TGTGCCAGCAGCTACGGGACTAGCGGAAGCACAGATACGCAGTATTTT.

This chain joins TRBV15 and TRBJ1-6, with 7 nucleotides matching TRBD1. The CDR3 consists of 15 residues. Germline-derived CDR1 and CDR2 are LNHNV and YYDKDF (reference sequence). V lost 1 base and J lost 9; bases outside the gene matches: 6. CDR3 in amino acids: CATSRAGTGASPLHF. The CDR3 DNA reads as TGTGCCACCAGCAGAGCTGGAACAGGGGCTTCACCCCTCCACTTT.

A note on this clone: Other DNA variants within this sample encode the same CDR3. V is TRBV7-2 and J is TRBJ2-2; D uncertain. V shed 1 base and J shed 2 bases, with 5 bases lying between them. From germline, CDR1 is SGHTA and CDR2 FQGNSA. The CDR3 totals 14 residues. CDR3 residues: CASSLDGNTGELFF. The CDR3 nucleotides read TGTGCCAGCAGCTTAGACGGTAACACCGGGGAGCTGTTTTTT.

For the CDR3, the DNA is TGTGCCAGCAGTGAAGGGCTTGTCACTGAAGCTTTCTTT. This translates into CASSEGLVTEAFF. The chain uses TRBV6-1 and TRBJ1-1; D is ambiguous. CDR1 is MNHNS and CDR2 is SASEGT in the germline V gene. V lost 1 base to trimming and J lost 4 bases, with 7 bases between them. The CDR3 totals 13 residues.

The V gene is TRBV28, the J gene TRBJ1-2; 7 bases map to TRBD1. CDR1 MDHEN and CDR2 SYDVKM come from the germline V gene. V dropped 4 bases and J dropped 6; count of bases not matched to a gene: 2. This CDR3 comprises 12 residues. The CDR3 DNA sequence: TGTGCCAGCAGTTCCGACAGGGATGGCTACACCTTC. Amino acids: CASSSDRDGYTF.